Shown below are 3 T cell receptor beta chains from a single sample sequenced in a study of identical twins. TCRdb re-called the 5' RACE reads through MiXCR, storing one row per CDR3 protein. Of 1,800,000 or so distinct CDR3 sequences in the sample, under 35% were seen once. Sequencing was carried out using cord blood. The receptor set was obtained from a newborn girl in good health.

This chain links TRBV28 with TRBJ2-7; TRBD1 is a possible D gene (6 bases). V was pared by 5 bases and J by 3 bases, with 29 bases between. This CDR3 contains 19 residues. Germline V lookup: CDR1 MDHEN, CDR2 SYDVKM. CDR3 coding DNA: TGTGCCAGCAGTCCCTACAGGGCTTCACCCCCTCGTTATTACTACGAGCAGTACTTC. It codes for CASSPYRASPPRYYYEQYF.

The J gene is TRBJ1-1, the V gene TRBV5-1; D is uncertain. The CDR3 runs 15 residues. V lost 1 base and J lost 5, with 15 bases in between. The V gene's germline CDR1 is SGHRS and CDR2 YFSETQ. CDR3 sequence: CASSLSRFLETEAFF. The CDR3 bases are TGCGCCAGCAGCTTGTCTCGGTTCTTGGAGACTGAAGCTTTCTTT.

In regard to this clonotype: A much larger clone lies a single base off, so this may be a read error. J is TRBJ2-7 and V is TRBV13; 9 bases align to TRBD1. The V and J ends lost 7 bases and 0 bases, in that order; junction bases with no gene match: 4. This CDR3 comprises 14 residues. Germline V gene lookup returns CDR1 PRHDT and CDR2 FYEKMQ (reference sequence). The CDR3 bases are TGTGCCAGCAACGGACAGGGGAACTCCTACGAGCAGTACTTC. Its translation: CASNGQGNSYEQYF.